The 29 T cell receptor beta chains listed next were all sequenced from one sample in a study of PD-1 blockade in classical Hodgkin lymphoma. Time point given: cycle 4 day 1 (C4D1), after less than 7 weeks of nivolumab. With no exception, relapse followed autologous stem cell transplantation in all patients, and brentuximab vedotin exposure varied. Method: immunoSEQ multiplex PCR; TCRdb's copy keeps in-frame clones and lacks some. The sample comprises approximately 25,000 clones, about two thirds of which are singletons, and roughly 3.5% rests with the top ten. The sample was peripheral blood mononuclear cells (PBMCs), taken before the fourth cycle of nivolumab. The receptors derive from a human donor with classical Hodgkin lymphoma.

This chain connects TRBV12-1 to TRBJ2-7; the table's D call, TRBD2, was not checked against the DNA. TRBV12-1 is designated a pseudogene. The CDR3 runs 18 residues. CDR3 sequence: CASSLLSPGTSATYEQYF. DNA for the CDR3: TGTGCCAGCAGCTTGCTGAGCCCGGGGACTAGCGCGACCTACGAGCAGTACTTC.

Written as DNA, the CDR3 is TGTGCCAGCAGCTTAGTGTCGGGACCCGTGAGGGAGTTCTTC. Translating gives CASSLVSGPVREFF. V gene TRBV7-8 combines with J gene TRBJ2-1; TRBD1 or TRBD2 may be the D gene (5 bases each). Germline V gives CDR1 SGHVS, CDR2 FQNEAQ. This CDR3 has 14 residues. With 1 base removed from V and 14 bases from J, the gap between germline ends came to 18 bases.

J is TRBJ2-5 and V is TRBV2; the D gene could be TRBD1 or TRBD2 (5 bases each). CDR1 SNHLY and CDR2 FYNNEI come from the germline V gene. The CDR3 totals 17 residues. Trimming removed 0 bases from V and 5 bases from J, with 19 bases in between. The CDR3 spells CASSEALRGPRRETQYF. The DNA for the CDR3 is TGTGCCAGCAGTGAAGCGCTTCGGGGACCCCGACGCGAGACCCAGTACTTC. Together with reference TRBV2 and TRBJ2-5, the CDR3 gives the full variable domain: EPEVTQTPSHQVTQMGQEVILRCVPISNHLYFYWYRQILGQKVEFLVSFYNNEISEKSEIFDDQFSVERPDGSNFTLKIRSTKLEDSAMYFCASSEALRGPRRETQYFGPGTRLLVL.

The rearrangement uses TRBV19 and TRBJ1-1, with unresolved D. V lost 6 bases, J lost 0 bases, and 11 bases lay in between. CDR1 is LNHDA, CDR2 SQIVND, per germline (reference sequence). The CDR3 consists of 14 residues. The CDR3 DNA is TGTGCCAGTAGCCTCGGTGGGATGAACACTGAAGCTTTCTTT. Protein: CASSLGGMNTEAFF.

The sample holds one count of this clone. V is TRBV30 and J is TRBJ2-7; 7 bases line up with TRBD1. Trimming cost V 3 bases and J 2 bases; bases outside gene matches: 13. The CDR3 runs 16 residues. Germline loops: CDR1 GTSNPN, CDR2 SVGIG (reference sequence). The DNA for the CDR3 is TGTGCCTGGAGCGGAGAGGGGGCGAGAATTCCCTACGAGCAGTACTTC. Amino acid sequence: CAWSGEGARIPYEQYF.

The rearrangement links TRBV7-2 to TRBJ1-5, with D unresolved. The CDR3 is 16 residues long. The germline V and J ends were trimmed by 6 bases and 3 bases, with 18 bases remaining between them. From germline, CDR1 is SGHTA and CDR2 FQGNSA. DNA of the CDR3: TGTGCCAGCAGTTTTACTCCGTCGGGCTACAATCAGCCCCAGCATTTT. Protein product: CASSFTPSGYNQPQHF.

The chain couples TRBV28 to TRBJ2-3; D gene unclear. The germline V and J ends were trimmed by 5 bases and 0 bases, with 12 bases remaining between them. The length of the CDR3 is 15 residues. Germline CDR1 is MDHEN and CDR2 is SYDVKM. The CDR3, as DNA: TGTGCCAGCAGTAGATGGACGTCTAGCACAGATACGCAGTATTTT. Amino acid sequence: CASSRWTSSTDTQYF.

The chain combines TRBV11-2 with TRBJ2-1, with D perhaps matching TRBD2 (5 bases). The germline gives CDR1 SGHAT, CDR2 FQNNGV. V was pared by 6 bases and J by 6 bases, with 15 bases between. CDR3 length: 14 residues. In nucleotides, the CDR3 is TGTGCCAGCAGTCGAGGGCGGGCGGGCAATGAGCAGTTCTTC. Amino acids: CASSRGRAGNEQFF.

The CDR3 region is CASSPFLKSGTGSFNYGYTF. CDR3 coding DNA: TGTGCCAGCAGCCCTTTTTTAAAATCCGGGACCGGCTCCTTTAACTATGGCTACACCTTC. The chain links TRBV28 to TRBJ1-2; possibly TRBD1 for D (5 bases). CDR1 MDHEN and CDR2 SYDVKM come from the germline V gene. V dropped 6 bases and J dropped 1 base, with 30 bases sitting between them. The CDR3 runs 20 residues.

The chain carries TRBV10-1 and TRBJ2-7, with 7 bases that match TRBD1. The CDR3 extends over 14 amino acids. V shed 10 bases, J shed 3 bases, and the junction held 12 bases outside the gene matches. The germline V gene has CDR1 WNHNN and CDR2 SYGVQD (reference sequence). The CDR3 spells CATPGQQFVYEQYF. The CDR3 DNA reads as TGCGCCACCCCGGGACAGCAGTTCGTCTACGAGCAGTACTTC.

The chain employs TRBV7-9 and TRBJ2-3, with TRBD2 identical over 9 bases. With 4 bases clipped from V and 2 bases from J, the junction kept 7 bases outside the gene matches. Germline CDR1 and CDR2: SEHNR and FQNEAQ (reference sequence). The CDR3 runs 16 residues. The DNA for the CDR3 is TGTGCCAGCAGCTCCCCGACTAGCGGATACACAGATACGCAGTATTTT. Protein sequence: CASSSPTSGYTDTQYF.

The chain links TRBV28 to TRBJ2-3, with D maybe TRBD1 (6 bases). The CDR3 has 15 residues. The germline V and J ends were trimmed by 2 bases and 2 bases, with 11 bases remaining between them. Germline V gene lookup returns CDR1 MDHEN and CDR2 SYDVKM. The CDR3 DNA reads TGTGCCAGCAGTTTAAGACAGGTCCTCACAGATACGCAGTATTTT. This codes for CASSLRQVLTDTQYF.

The CDR3 DNA reads as TGTGCCAGCAGCCCAACAGGGGACGAGCAGTACTTC. This sequence encodes CASSPTGDEQYF. The genes are TRBV28 and TRBJ2-7; 7 nucleotides line up with TRBD1. V shed 6 bases, J shed 5 bases, and the junction held 4 bases outside the gene matches. Germline-derived CDR1 and CDR2 are MDHEN and SYDVKM. The CDR3 runs to 12 residues. The entire variable domain, with the rest obtained from reference TRBV28 and TRBJ2-7, is as follows: DVKVTQSSRYLVKRTGEKVFLECVQDMDHENMFWYRQDPGLGLRLIYFSYDVKMKEKGDIPEGYSVSREKKERFSLILESASTNQTSMYLCASSPTGDEQYFGPGTRLTVT.

The chain carries TRBV10-1 and TRBJ1-1; the D gene is possibly TRBD1 (6 bases). CDR1 is WNHNN and CDR2 is SYGVQD in the germline V gene (reference sequence). V lost 1 base to trimming and J lost 11 bases, with 8 bases between them. There are 11 residues in the CDR3. The CDR3 is CASSELGAAFF. The CDR3 nucleotides are TGCGCCAGCAGTGAGTTGGGGGCGGCTTTCTTT.

The chain links TRBV7-2 to TRBJ1-3; D is unclear. The V gene's germline CDR1 is SGHTA and CDR2 FQGNSA. The CDR3 totals 16 residues. With 1 base removed from V and 0 bases from J, the gap between germline ends came to 10 bases. CDR3 coding DNA: TGTGCCAGCAGCTTAGGGTGGGGTTACTCTGGAAACACCATATATTTT. Its protein is CASSLGWGYSGNTIYF.

This clone was observed a single time. The chain employs TRBV4-3 and TRBJ2-2; tentatively, D is TRBD1 (7 bases). This CDR3 has 17 amino acids. Germline V CDR1 and CDR2: LGHNA, YSLEER. Trimming removed 0 bases at V and 4 bases at J, with 15 bases between. CDR3 in amino acids: CASSQDRGRGGTGELFF. DNA of the CDR3: TGCGCCAGCAGCCAAGATAGGGGGCGGGGAGGCACCGGGGAGCTGTTTTTT.

The table lists this clone with a few counts. The V call is TRBV19, the J call TRBJ2-5; D uncertain. Trimming stripped 5 bases from V and 9 bases from J, with 19 bases between. The CDR3 spans 14 residues. CDR1 and CDR2 from the germline V gene are LNHDA and SQIVND (reference sequence). The CDR3: CASSPGFSPGAQYF. In nucleotides, the CDR3 is TGTGCCAGTAGTCCCGGATTCTCCCCTGGGGCCCAGTACTTC.

The genes are TRBV18 and TRBJ2-7, with D perhaps TRBD1 (6 bases). The CDR3 runs 13 residues. Germline V CDR1 and CDR2: KGHSH, LQKENI. Trimming took 6 bases from V and 4 from J, leaving 13 bases between them. In nucleotides, the CDR3 is TGTGCCAGCTCCCCTCCGACAGGTTACGAGCAGTACTTC. It encodes CASSPPTGYEQYF.

J is TRBJ1-1 and V is TRBV29-1; D is unclear. The germline V and J ends were trimmed by 4 bases and 6 bases, with 24 bases remaining between them. CDR1 is SQVTM and CDR2 is ANQGSEA in the germline V gene. This CDR3 region has 16 residues. CDR3 nucleotide sequence: TGCAGCGTTGGAGGCCTCAAGGGTCGCCGAGGCGCTGAAGCTTTCTTT. Its protein product is CSVGGLKGRRGAEAFF.

This sequence joins TRBV7-9 and TRBJ1-1, with a tentative D call TRBD1 (5 bases). The CDR3 runs to 17 residues. CDR1 and CDR2 from the germline V gene are SEHNR and FQNEAQ (reference sequence). Between the trimmed V and J ends, which lost 6 bases and 7 bases, there was a span of 27 bases. The CDR3 protein is CASSPPPLAGKAYEAFF. The CDR3 DNA is TGTGCCAGCAGTCCTCCTCCCCTCGCAGGGAAAGCGTATGAAGCTTTCTTT.

This chain uses TRBV5-6 with TRBJ2-5, with D perhaps assigned TRBD1 or TRBD2 (5 bases each). The CDR3 sequence is 16 residues long. CDR1 SGHDT and CDR2 YYEEEE come from the germline V gene. Trimming took off 1 base at V and 0 bases at J, with 13 bases between the two ends. The CDR3 reads CASSLFGREYQETQYF. The DNA for the CDR3 is TGTGCCAGCAGCTTGTTCGGCAGGGAGTACCAAGAGACCCAGTACTTC.

The sample holds a few counts of this clone. At the DNA level, this CDR3 is encoded by other sequences in the same sample as well. V usage is TRBV4-1 and J usage is TRBJ2-1; 8 nucleotides match TRBD2. The germline V gene has CDR1 MGHRA and CDR2 YSYEKL. The CDR3 length is 14 residues. V shed 0 bases and J 7 bases; nucleotides not matched to a gene: 2. CDR3 protein: CASSQEGTRNEQFF. CDR3 nucleotides: TGCGCCAGCAGCCAAGAAGGGACTAGAAATGAGCAGTTCTTC.

By sample fraction, this clone is medium-sized. The chain employs TRBV27 and TRBJ2-1; possible D gene TRBD2, 5 bases. The CDR3 totals 17 residues. Germline CDR1 is MNHEY and CDR2 is SMNVEV (reference sequence). Trimming stripped 3 bases from V and 2 bases from J, with 17 bases between. Here the CDR3 reads CASSLTEDGGPYNEQFF. The CDR3 nucleotides are TGTGCCAGCAGTTTGACGGAGGATGGTGGTCCCTACAATGAGCAGTTCTTC.

Here the CDR3 reads CASSLARRTGATYNYGYTF. As DNA, the CDR3 is TGTGCCAGCAGCTTGGCCAGGAGGACAGGGGCGACTTATAACTATGGCTACACCTTC. J is TRBJ1-2 and V is TRBV5-4; 9 bases are a match to TRBD1. The CDR3 runs 19 residues. From germline, CDR1 is SGHNT and CDR2 YYREEE (reference sequence). V lost 0 bases, J lost 1 base, and 13 bases stayed unmatched.

This clone was seen a handful of times. The chain has TRBV7-2 and TRBJ1-4; 7 positions agree with TRBD1. With V trimmed by 5 bases and J by 0 bases, 6 bases remained unmatched. Germline V gene sequence: CDR1 SGHTA, CDR2 FQGNSA. This CDR3 contains 16 residues. The CDR3 loop reads CASSQRGPATNEKLFF. The CDR3 DNA follows: TGTGCCAGCAGCCAAAGGGGGCCCGCAACTAATGAAAAACTGTTTTTT.

This clone has only one observation. The V and J genes are TRBV13 and TRBJ2-7; 9 positions agree with TRBD1. The CDR3 is 15 residues long. The germline V gene encodes CDR1 PRHDT and CDR2 FYEKMQ (reference sequence). J gave up 4 bases and V 5 bases, and 9 bases lay outside the gene matches. This chain's CDR3 is CASSRGTGWKYEQYF. In DNA, the CDR3 is TGTGCCAGCAGCCGCGGGACAGGGTGGAAGTACGAGCAGTACTTC.

The J gene is TRBJ2-1, the V gene TRBV10-2, with 8 bases aligning to TRBD2. The ends lost 7 bases at V and 9 bases at J; junction bases unmatched: 8. From germline, CDR1 is WSHSY and CDR2 SAAADI. There are 13 residues in the CDR3. Here the CDR3 reads CASKEAGGLEQFF. As DNA, the CDR3 is TGCGCCAGCAAGGAGGCGGGGGGTCTTGAGCAGTTCTTC.

V gene TRBV4-1 combines with J gene TRBJ2-2, with 7 bases lining up with TRBD1. Per germline, CDR1 MGHRA and CDR2 YSYEKL. Germline trimming cut 0 bases from V and 6 bases from J; bases unmatched to any gene: 4. The CDR3 runs 15 residues. This CDR3 is CASSQEGTVPGELFF. DNA for the CDR3: TGCGCCAGCAGCCAAGAGGGGACAGTTCCCGGGGAGCTGTTTTTT.

This clone was seen a handful of times. The chain employs TRBV5-1 and TRBJ1-1; 7 positions match TRBD1. V shed 3 bases, J shed 5 bases, and the junction held 7 bases outside the gene matches. The CDR3 totals 14 residues. Germline V CDR1 and CDR2: SGHRS, YFSETQ. CDR3 sequence: CASSWADRETEAFF. The DNA of the CDR3 is TGCGCCAGCAGCTGGGCAGACAGGGAGACTGAAGCTTTCTTT.